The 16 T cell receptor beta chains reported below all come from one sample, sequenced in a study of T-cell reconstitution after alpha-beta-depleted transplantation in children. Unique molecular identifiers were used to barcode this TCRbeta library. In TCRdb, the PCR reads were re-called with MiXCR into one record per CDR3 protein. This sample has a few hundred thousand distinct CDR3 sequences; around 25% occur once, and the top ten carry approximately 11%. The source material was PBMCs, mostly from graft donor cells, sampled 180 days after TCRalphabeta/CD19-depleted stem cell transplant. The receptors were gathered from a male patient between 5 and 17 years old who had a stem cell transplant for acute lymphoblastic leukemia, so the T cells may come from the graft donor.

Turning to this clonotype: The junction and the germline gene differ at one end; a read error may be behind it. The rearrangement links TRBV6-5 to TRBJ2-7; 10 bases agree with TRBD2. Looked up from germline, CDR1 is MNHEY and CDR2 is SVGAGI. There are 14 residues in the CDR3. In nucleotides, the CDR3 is TGTGGCAGCAGTTATTCTAGCGGGAGTTACGAGCAGTACTTC. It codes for CGSSYSSGSYEQYF.

The chain's CDR3 is CASSREAGFQETQYF. For the CDR3, the DNA is TGTGCCAGCAGTCGCGAAGCGGGATTTCAAGAGACCCAGTACTTC. The gene calls are TRBV12-3 or TRBV12-4 and TRBJ2-5, with 7 nucleotides matching TRBD2. There are 15 residues in the CDR3. V lost 5 bases and J lost 2; bases outside the gene matches: 8.

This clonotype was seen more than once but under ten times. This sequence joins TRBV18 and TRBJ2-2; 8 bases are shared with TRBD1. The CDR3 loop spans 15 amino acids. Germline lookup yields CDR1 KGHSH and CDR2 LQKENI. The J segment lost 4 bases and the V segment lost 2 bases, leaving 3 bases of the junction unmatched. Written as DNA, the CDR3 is TGTGCCAGCTCACCAAACAGGGGGAGCACCGGGGAGCTGTTTTTT. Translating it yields CASSPNRGSTGELFF.

CDR3 amino acids: CASSLSNYGAEAFF. The CDR3 region has the DNA TGCGCCAGCAGCTTATCTAACTATGGTGCTGAAGCTTTCTTT. The rearrangement links TRBV5-1 to TRBJ1-1; the D is unclear. There are 14 residues in the CDR3. Germline V lookup: CDR1 SGHRS, CDR2 YFSETQ. V shed 2 bases and J shed 6 bases, with 14 bases lying between them. Drawing the rest from reference TRBV5-1 and TRBJ1-1, the complete variable domain is KAGVTQTPRYLIKTRGQQVTLSCSPISGHRSVSWYQQTPGQGLQFLFEYFSETQRNKGNFPGRFSGRQFSNSRSEMNVSTLELGDSALYLCASSLSNYGAEAFFGQGTRLTVV.

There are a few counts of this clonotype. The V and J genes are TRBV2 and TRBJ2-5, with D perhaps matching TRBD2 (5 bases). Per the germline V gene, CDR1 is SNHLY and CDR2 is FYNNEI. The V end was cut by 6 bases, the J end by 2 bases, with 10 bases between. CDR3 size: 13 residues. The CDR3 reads CASRAGPQETQYF. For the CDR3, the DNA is TGTGCCAGCAGGGCGGGTCCACAAGAGACCCAGTACTTC.

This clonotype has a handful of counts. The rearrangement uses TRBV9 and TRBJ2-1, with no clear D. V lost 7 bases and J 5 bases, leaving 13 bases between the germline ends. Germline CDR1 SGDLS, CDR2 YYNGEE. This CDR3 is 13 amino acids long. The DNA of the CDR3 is TGTGCCAGCTCCGCCTGGGCCCACAATGAGCAGTTCTTC. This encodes CASSAWAHNEQFF.

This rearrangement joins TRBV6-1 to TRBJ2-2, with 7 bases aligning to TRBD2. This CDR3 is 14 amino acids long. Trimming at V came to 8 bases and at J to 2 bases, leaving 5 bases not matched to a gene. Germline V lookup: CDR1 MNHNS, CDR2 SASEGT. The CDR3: CASYGRPNTGELFF. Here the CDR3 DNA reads TGTGCCAGCTACGGGAGGCCCAACACCGGGGAGCTGTTTTTT.

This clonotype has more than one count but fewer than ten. The CDR3 loop is CSAYRIGDFGYTF. DNA of the CDR3: TGCAGCGCGTACAGGATAGGCGACTTTGGCTACACCTTC. The rearrangement joins TRBV29-1 to TRBJ1-2; TRBD1 is a possible D gene (5 bases). V lost 7 bases to trimming and J lost 7 bases, with 19 bases between them. The CDR3 consists of 13 residues. Germline CDR1 SQVTM, CDR2 ANQGSEA.

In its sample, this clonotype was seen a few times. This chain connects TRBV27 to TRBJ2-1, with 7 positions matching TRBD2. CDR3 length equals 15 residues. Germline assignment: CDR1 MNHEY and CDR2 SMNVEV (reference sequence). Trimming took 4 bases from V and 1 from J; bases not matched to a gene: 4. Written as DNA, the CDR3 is TGTGCCAGCAGTTCAGGCGGGAGTTCCTACAATGAGCAGTTCTTC. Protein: CASSSGGSSYNEQFF.

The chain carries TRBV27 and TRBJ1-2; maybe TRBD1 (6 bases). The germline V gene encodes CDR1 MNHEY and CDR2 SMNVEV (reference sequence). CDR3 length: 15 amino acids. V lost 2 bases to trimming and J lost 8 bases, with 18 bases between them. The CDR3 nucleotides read TGTGCCAGCAGTTTAGGACGGGGGCAAGCGGGAGGCTACACCTTC. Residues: CASSLGRGQAGGYTF.

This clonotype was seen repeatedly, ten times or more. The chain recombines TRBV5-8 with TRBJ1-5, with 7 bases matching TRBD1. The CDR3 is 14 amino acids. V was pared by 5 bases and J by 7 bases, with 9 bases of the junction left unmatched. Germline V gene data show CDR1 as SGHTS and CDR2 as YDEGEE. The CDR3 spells CASSLYRGGQPQHF. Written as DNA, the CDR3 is TGTGCCAGCAGTCTTTACAGGGGCGGGCAGCCCCAGCATTTT.

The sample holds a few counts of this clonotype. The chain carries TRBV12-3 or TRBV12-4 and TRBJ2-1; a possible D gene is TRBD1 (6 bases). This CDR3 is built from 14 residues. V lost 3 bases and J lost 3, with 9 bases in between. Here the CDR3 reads CASSLGHHYNEQFF. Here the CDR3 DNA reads TGTGCCAGCAGTTTGGGACACCACTACAATGAGCAGTTCTTC.

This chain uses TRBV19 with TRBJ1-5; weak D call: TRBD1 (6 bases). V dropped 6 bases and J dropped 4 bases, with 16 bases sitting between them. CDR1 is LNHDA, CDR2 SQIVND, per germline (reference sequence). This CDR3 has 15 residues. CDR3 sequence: CASRQGWAMNQPQHF. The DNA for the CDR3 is TGTGCCAGTAGACAGGGTTGGGCAATGAATCAGCCCCAGCATTTT.

Here the CDR3 DNA reads TGCGCCAGCAGCCAGCAGTCGGGAGGACCCTACGAGCAGTACTTC. It codes for CASSQQSGGPYEQYF. V is TRBV5-1 and J is TRBJ2-7; TRBD2 agrees at 7 bases. Germline V lookup: CDR1 SGHRS, CDR2 YFSETQ. The CDR3 runs to 15 residues. J gave up 2 bases and V 4 bases, and 9 bases lay outside the gene matches.

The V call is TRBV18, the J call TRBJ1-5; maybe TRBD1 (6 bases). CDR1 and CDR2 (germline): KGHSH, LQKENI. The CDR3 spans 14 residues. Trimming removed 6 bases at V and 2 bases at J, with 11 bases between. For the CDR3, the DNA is TGTGCCAGCTCTCCAGGGGTTGGCAATCAGCCCCAGCATTTT. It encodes CASSPGVGNQPQHF.

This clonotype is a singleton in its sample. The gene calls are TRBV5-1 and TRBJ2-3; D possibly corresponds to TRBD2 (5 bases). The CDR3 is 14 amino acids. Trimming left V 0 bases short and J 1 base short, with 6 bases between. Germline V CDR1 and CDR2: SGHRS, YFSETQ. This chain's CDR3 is CASSLERGTDTQYF. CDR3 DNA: TGCGCCAGCAGCTTGGAGAGGGGCACAGATACGCAGTATTTT.